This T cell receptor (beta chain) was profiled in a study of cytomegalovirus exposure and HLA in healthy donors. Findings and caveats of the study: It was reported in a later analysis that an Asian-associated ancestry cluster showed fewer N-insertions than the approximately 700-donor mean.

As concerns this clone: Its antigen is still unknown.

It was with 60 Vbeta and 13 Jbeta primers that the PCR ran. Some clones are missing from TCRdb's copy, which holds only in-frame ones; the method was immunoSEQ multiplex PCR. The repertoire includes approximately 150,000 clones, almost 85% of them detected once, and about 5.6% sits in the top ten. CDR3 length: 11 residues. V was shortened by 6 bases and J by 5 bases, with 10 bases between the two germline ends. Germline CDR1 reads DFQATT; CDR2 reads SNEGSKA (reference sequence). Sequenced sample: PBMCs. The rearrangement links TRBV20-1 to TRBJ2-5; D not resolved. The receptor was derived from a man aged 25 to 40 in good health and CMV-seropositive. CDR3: CSAPRWETQYF. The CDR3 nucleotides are TGCAGTGCCCCGCGGTGGGAGACCCAGTACTTC.